The rows below give T cell receptor beta chains drawn from one sample of a study of neoadjuvant anti-PD-1 for oral cavity cancer. Assay: immunoSEQ multiplex PCR; the TCRdb copy retains only in-frame clones and omits some. This table holds about 37,000 clones, roughly 35% found once. The specimen comprised tumor tissue, sampled after nivolumab (anti-PD-1) treatment. These TCRs come from a person aged 35-80 years with oral cavity squamous cell carcinoma. The CDR3 runs from the conserved cysteine through the conserved F or W. D genes are given only for firm matches. Size is omitted from some rows. Given values are once, few, many or a class for expanded clones.

j_gene | v_gene | abundance | d_gene | CDR3nt | CDR3aa
TRBJ2-7 | TRBV6-5 | medium-sized | NA | TGTGCCAGCAGTTATGGCCAGGGGAGCGGCGAGCAGTACTTC | CASSYGQGSGEQYF
TRBJ2-2 | TRBV9 | NA | NA | TGTGCCAGCAGCGTAGGGTTGGCGAAAACCGGGGAGCTGTTTTTT | CASSVGLAKTGELFF
TRBJ2-2 | TRBV19 | medium-sized | TRBD1 | TGTGCCAGTAGTATTGCGGGACAGGGGAACACCGGGGAGCTGTTTTTT | CASSIAGQGNTGELFF
TRBJ1-1 | TRBV4-1 | medium-sized | NA | TGCGCCAGCAGCCAAGCGCCGAACACTGAAGCTTTCTTT | CASSQAPNTEAFF
TRBJ1-2 | TRBV15 | NA | NA | TGTGCCACCAGCAGAAGTACTGGGGTCTATGGCTACACCTTC | CATSRSTGVYGYTF
TRBJ1-1 | TRBV6-6 | few | NA | TGTGCCAGCAGTTACTCGAGTGGGGGTAACACTGAAGCTTTCTTT | CASSYSSGGNTEAFF
TRBJ2-5 | TRBV18 | NA | NA | TGTGCCAGCTCACTGGCACTTACTGACGAGACCCAGTACTTC | CASSLALTDETQYF
TRBJ1-1 | TRBV6-5 | NA | TRBD1 | TGTGCCAGCAATTCCCGGGACAGATTCGGCACTGAAGCTTTCTTT | CASNSRDRFGTEAFF
TRBJ1-1 | TRBV30 | few | NA | TGTGCCTGGAGTAGAGGTACTGAAGCTTTCTTT | CAWSRGTEAFF
TRBJ2-2 | TRBV2 | NA | NA | TGTGCCAGCAGTATAAGGGGCACCGGGGAGCTGTTTTTT | CASSIRGTGELFF
TRBJ2-2 | TRBV2 | NA | TRBD2 | TGTGCCAGCAGTGAAGGAATCGGGAGGGCCTACACCGGGGAGCTGTTTTTT | CASSEGIGRAYTGELFF
TRBJ2-7 | TRBV11-2 | few | TRBD2 | TGTGCCAGCAGCGAATCTAGCGGGTTCTCCTACGAGCAGTACTTC | CASSESSGFSYEQYF
TRBJ2-7 | TRBV19 | NA | TRBD1 | TGTGCCAGTAGTTCCCCGGGACAGGGTATCTACGAGCAGTACTTC | CASSSPGQGIYEQYF
TRBJ2-7 | TRBV27 | NA | NA | TGTGCCAGCAGTCCTAGGACTGTTTCCTACGAGCAGTACTTC | CASSPRTVSYEQYF
TRBJ1-2 | TRBV10-3 | NA | NA | TGTGCCATCAGCTCACAGACAGATTACACCTTC | CAISSQTDYTF
TRBJ1-5 | TRBV19 | few | NA | TGTGCCAGTAGTATGTACAGCAAAAATCAGCCCCAGCATTTT | CASSMYSKNQPQHF
TRBJ1-6 | TRBV27 | NA | TRBD1 | TGTGCCAGCAGTTCAGGACAGGGGGCTTTTTCACCCCTCCACTTT | CASSSGQGAFSPLHF
TRBJ1-4 | TRBV9 | few | NA | TGTGCCAGCAGCCCGCCTGATGCTGAAAAACTGTTTTTT | CASSPPDAEKLFF
TRBJ2-1 | TRBV5-1 | NA | TRBD1 | TGCGCCAGCAGCCAGGGACAGGGGTGGTACAATGAGCAGTTCTTC | CASSQGQGWYNEQFF
TRBJ2-5 | TRBV5-1 | many | TRBD2 | TGCGCCAGCAGTCGCGGGACTAGCGACCAAGAGACCCAGTACTTC | CASSRGTSDQETQYF
TRBJ2-3 | TRBV5-1 | NA | NA | TGCGCCAGCAGCTTAGATGGAAGCGATACGCAGTATTTT | CASSLDGSDTQYF
TRBJ2-2 | TRBV5-4 | NA | TRBD2 | TGTGCCAGCAGCCCACCACTAGCGGGGGGTGTCGCCGGGGAGCTGTTTTTT | CASSPPLAGGVAGELFF